What follows are 20 T cell receptor beta chains derived from one specimen sequenced in a study of cytomegalovirus exposure and HLA in healthy donors. The PCR used 60 Vbeta and 13 Jbeta primers. The repertoire was sequenced with immunoSEQ multiplex PCR; TCRdb's copy has only in-frame clones and lacks some. The top ten clones hold under 2% of a sample with about 160,000 clones, approximately 86% of them seen once. The sequenced material came from PBMCs. The source of these receptors is a woman between 18 and 29 years old in good health and CMV-seronegative.

The chain has TRBV19 and TRBJ2-7; 12 nucleotides agree with TRBD2. V was clipped by 10 bases and J by 3 bases; unmatched bases: 4. The CDR3 sequence is 13 residues long. The germline gives CDR1 LNHDA, CDR2 SQIVND (reference sequence). This CDR3 is CATRTSGNYEQYF. The CDR3 DNA sequence: TGTGCCACTCGGACTAGCGGGAACTACGAGCAGTACTTC.

This chain connects TRBV12-5 to TRBJ1-1; TRBD1 is a possible D gene (5 bases). This CDR3 is 13 amino acids long. In germline, CDR1 is LGHNT, CDR2 FRNRAP. The V end was cut by 2 bases, the J end by 5 bases, with 9 bases between. The CDR3 reads CASGLRGGTEAFF. CDR3 bases: TGTGCTAGTGGTTTGCGGGGGGGTACTGAAGCTTTCTTT.

This clone appeared a few times. The chain has TRBV7-9 and TRBJ1-1, with D possibly matching TRBD1 (5 bases). The CDR3 is 15 residues long. The germline V and J ends were trimmed by 7 bases and 4 bases, with 19 bases remaining between them. CDR1 SEHNR and CDR2 FQNEAQ come from the germline V gene (reference sequence). The DNA for the CDR3 is TGTGCCAGCACGAATGGAGTCCAGGGCCCCACTGAAGCTTTCTTT. Protein: CASTNGVQGPTEAFF.

This rearrangement joins TRBV2 to TRBJ1-1; D is unclear. Trimming cost V 0 bases and J 7 bases, with 9 bases left between them. The CDR3 spans 13 residues. Germline V lookup: CDR1 SNHLY, CDR2 FYNNEI. The CDR3 DNA sequence: TGTGCCAGCAGTGAAGCGCGAGGGTTTGAAGCTTTCTTT. Protein product: CASSEARGFEAFF.

This clone showed up just a few times. The rearrangement uses TRBV10-3 and TRBJ1-1, with no clear D. Germline V gene lookup returns CDR1 ENHRY and CDR2 SYGVKD. V dropped 4 bases and J dropped 6 bases, with 6 bases sitting between them. The CDR3 has 11 amino acids. CDR3: CAISGSAEAFF. The CDR3 nucleotides are TGTGCCATCAGTGGTTCAGCTGAAGCTTTCTTT.

The V and J genes are TRBV29-1 and TRBJ2-5; D perhaps matches TRBD1 (6 bases). From germline, CDR1 is SQVTM and CDR2 ANQGSEA. Trimming removed 7 bases at V and 1 base at J, with 16 bases between. This CDR3 comprises 14 residues. CDR3 bases: TGCAGCGGAACAGGGTTAGGAGGCCAAGAGACCCAGTACTTC. Translation gives CSGTGLGGQETQYF.

The chain employs TRBV4-2 and TRBJ1-2; TRBD1 matches 7 bases. V lost 3 bases and J lost 8; bases outside the gene matches: 9. The CDR3 sequence is 14 residues long. Germline V gene data show CDR1 as LGHNA and CDR2 as YNFKEQ. CDR3: CASSHTTGTFGYTF. CDR3 in DNA: TGTGCCAGCAGCCATACGACAGGGACGTTCGGCTACACCTTC.

J is TRBJ1-3 and V is TRBV6-6, with TRBD1 as a possible D gene (6 bases). The CDR3 runs to 16 residues. The V end was cut by 2 bases, the J end by 0 bases, with 11 bases between. Germline loops: CDR1 MNHNY, CDR2 SVGAGI (reference sequence). In DNA, the CDR3 is TGTGCCAGCAGTTACGGGACACAAAGCTCTGGAAACACCATATATTTT. Protein: CASSYGTQSSGNTIYF.

The chain joins TRBV27 to TRBJ2-7; 10 bases align to TRBD1. Germline CDR1 and CDR2: MNHEY and SMNVEV (reference sequence). There are 14 residues in the CDR3. Trimming took 8 bases from V and 6 from J; bases not matched to a gene: 10. CDR3 DNA: TGTGCCAGCGGAAGGACAGGGGGGAGGTCCGAGCAGTACTTC. Its protein product is CASGRTGGRSEQYF.

The gene calls are TRBV28 and TRBJ1-5; perhaps TRBD1 as D (6 bases). The CDR3 totals 18 residues. Germline V gene lookup returns CDR1 MDHEN and CDR2 SYDVKM. V was cut by 4 bases and J by 5 bases, with 24 bases left in between. CDR3 sequence (DNA): TGTGCCAGCAGTTCGGGCGGGGGGCGATCGCCCCTTGATCAGCCCCAGCATTTT. This codes for CASSSGGGRSPLDQPQHF.

The chain links TRBV2 to TRBJ2-3; D may be TRBD2 (6 bases). There are 13 residues in the CDR3. V lost 4 bases to trimming and J lost 7 bases, with 12 bases between them. Germline V gene lookup returns CDR1 SNHLY and CDR2 FYNNEI. CDR3 region: CASSAEGSNTQYF. The CDR3 DNA reads as TGTGCCAGCAGTGCGGAGGGGTCGAATACGCAGTATTTT. Complete variable domain (other parts from reference TRBV2 and TRBJ2-3): EPEVTQTPSHQVTQMGQEVILRCVPISNHLYFYWYRQILGQKVEFLVSFYNNEISEKSEIFDDQFSVERPDGSNFTLKIRSTKLEDSAMYFCASSAEGSNTQYFGPGTRLTVL.

The table lists this clone with a few counts. The chain carries TRBV27 and TRBJ2-7; TRBD2 matches 11 bases. V trimming: 5 bases; J trimming: 4 bases; junction bases outside the gene matches: 7. The CDR3 contains 15 residues. Germline V CDR1 and CDR2: MNHEY, SMNVEV (reference sequence). CDR3 region: CASSPLAGGVYEQYF. DNA of the CDR3: TGTGCCAGCAGTCCCTTAGCGGGAGGGGTGTACGAGCAGTACTTC.

This rearrangement joins TRBV2 to TRBJ2-1, with TRBD2 identical over 10 bases. The CDR3 contains 15 residues. Germline CDR1 and CDR2: SNHLY and FYNNEI. The ends lost 5 bases at V and 14 bases at J; junction bases unmatched: 15. The CDR3 DNA is TGTGCCAGCAGTTGGACTAGCGGAGGGCTTAGAAAGGAGTTCTTC. Its translation: CASSWTSGGLRKEFF.

V and J are TRBV10-3 and TRBJ1-2; 7 bases align to TRBD1. V trimming: 6 bases; J trimming: 5 bases; junction bases outside the gene matches: 9. CDR1 and CDR2 (germline): ENHRY, SYGVKD. The CDR3 length is 14 residues. This CDR3 reads CAISETGLGYGYTF. The CDR3 nucleotides are TGTGCCATCAGCGAGACAGGGCTTGGGTATGGCTACACCTTC.

This sequence joins TRBV10-3 and TRBJ1-2; 8 nucleotides line up with TRBD1. The ends lost 3 bases at V and 5 bases at J; junction bases unmatched: 11. The CDR3 is 16 amino acids. Germline CDR1 ENHRY, CDR2 SYGVKD. CDR3 coding DNA: TGTGCCATCAGTGAACCCGCGACAGGGGTCGGGTATGGCTACACCTTC. Protein: CAISEPATGVGYGYTF.

This chain joins TRBV9 and TRBJ2-7, with 10 bases aligning to TRBD1. From germline, CDR1 is SGDLS and CDR2 YYNGEE. There are 15 residues in the CDR3. J was trimmed by 4 bases and V by 3 bases; bases with no gene match: 7. As DNA, the CDR3 is TGTGCCAGCAGCGCCGCGGGACAGGGGTCGTACGAGCAGTACTTC. This sequence encodes CASSAAGQGSYEQYF.

The chain employs TRBV5-1 and TRBJ1-2; perhaps TRBD1 as D (6 bases). This CDR3 has 12 residues. From germline, CDR1 is SGHRS and CDR2 YFSETQ. Between the trimmed V and J ends, which lost 5 bases and 7 bases, there was a span of 12 bases. Written as DNA, the CDR3 is TGCGCCAGCAGGACAGAGGACAGTGGCTACACCTTC. It translates to CASRTEDSGYTF. Filled out from reference TRBV5-1 and TRBJ1-2, the complete variable domain reads KAGVTQTPRYLIKTRGQQVTLSCSPISGHRSVSWYQQTPGQGLQFLFEYFSETQRNKGNFPGRFSGRQFSNSRSEMNVSTLELGDSALYLCASRTEDSGYTFGSGTRLTVV.

This clone was detected only once. This chain joins TRBV5-4 and TRBJ2-5; 8 nucleotides agree with TRBD1. The germline V gene encodes CDR1 SGHNT and CDR2 YYREEE (reference sequence). This CDR3 contains 15 residues. The ends lost 4 bases at V and 7 bases at J; junction bases unmatched: 12. The CDR3: CASSQDRADVGTQYF. DNA for the CDR3: TGTGCCAGCAGCCAGGACAGGGCGGACGTAGGGACCCAGTACTTC.

The chain joins TRBV4-1 to TRBJ1-2, with D hard to call. Trimming cost V 1 base and J 4 bases, with 7 bases left between them. This CDR3 has 13 amino acids. Germline CDR1 MGHRA, CDR2 YSYEKL. The CDR3 loop is CASSQGVRYGYTF. The CDR3 DNA sequence: TGCGCCAGCAGCCAAGGAGTTCGCTATGGCTACACCTTC.

The chain uses TRBV27 and TRBJ2-2; 12 bases align to TRBD2. The CDR3 runs 16 residues. J gave up 6 bases and V 9 bases, and 11 bases lay outside the gene matches. The germline CDR1 and CDR2 sequences are MNHEY and SMNVEV (reference sequence). CDR3: CASHAASGRGSGELFF. The CDR3 coding sequence is TGTGCCAGTCACGCCGCTAGCGGGAGGGGTTCCGGGGAGCTGTTTTTT.